This TCR beta chain was obtained from a study of cytomegalovirus exposure and HLA in healthy donors. The CDR3 contains 13 residues. V was cut by 2 bases and J by 6 bases, with 8 bases left in between. Germline CDR1 reads MDHEN; CDR2 reads SYDVKM. General study points: V- and J-gene trimming of TCR beta was linked (in a later analysis) to a missense DCLRE1C variant. Accurate prediction of HLA-A and HLA-B alleles (for most subjects) was reportedly achieved from TCR beta sequences. Some highly shared sequence variants likely arose as a pipeline artifact. Most TCR beta V segments were productive about 90% or about 30% of the time in an earlier analysis.

In regard to this clone: Its antigen is not identified.

PCR involved 60 Vbeta and 13 Jbeta primers. The assay was immunoSEQ multiplex PCR, and TCRdb's table has in-frame clones only and misses some. The sample lists under 200,000 clones, about 80% seen once, with roughly 14% in the top ten. The sample taken for sequencing was PBMCs. This chain joins TRBV28 and TRBJ1-5; possibly TRBD1 for D (6 bases). The sequence came from a woman in her 30s in good health and CMV-seropositive. This CDR3 is CASSLRGGQPQHF. The CDR3 nucleotides read TGTGCCAGCAGTTTAAGAGGGGGTCAGCCCCAGCATTTT.